The 9 T cell receptor beta chains presented below share a single source sample, sequenced in a study of blood T cells in healthy people across ages. A second PCR of about 7 to 12 cycles used a sample-barcoded 5' primer and a J-beta primer mix. TCRdb analysed the 5' RACE reads with MiXCR anew, one entry per CDR3 protein. The sample includes some 690,000 distinct CDR3 sequences, 20% to 25% of them seen just once. Specimen: blood. Receptors originate from a man in his sixties or seventies in good health.

In this sample, this clonotype turned up a few times. The chain carries TRBV10-1 and TRBJ1-1; D is perhaps TRBD1 (6 bases). CDR1 is WNHNN, CDR2 SYGVQD, per germline (reference sequence). The CDR3 spans 13 residues. The ends were cut back, 4 bases at V and 6 bases at J, with 12 bases in the middle. This CDR3 reads CASSAVRTAEAFF. CDR3 nucleotides: TGCGCCAGCAGTGCTGTACGGACAGCTGAAGCTTTCTTT.

This clonotype has a handful of counts. The V call is TRBV6-6, the J call TRBJ1-4; TRBD1 agrees at 9 bases. CDR1 MNHNY and CDR2 SVGAGI come from the germline V gene (reference sequence). This CDR3 contains 16 residues. Trimming cost V 2 bases and J 7 bases; bases outside gene matches: 8. CDR3 DNA: TGTGCCAGCAGTTACGAGTTAGGACAGGGGTTTGAAAAACTGTTTTTT. The encoded protein is CASSYELGQGFEKLFF.

This clonotype was seen many times. V and J are TRBV6-6 and TRBJ2-7; TRBD1 aligns across 10 bases. The CDR3 spans 15 residues. Germline CDR1 reads MNHNY; CDR2 reads SVGAGI (reference sequence). Trimming at V came to 2 bases and at J to 3 bases, leaving 4 bases not matched to a gene. The CDR3: CASSYPGTGVYEQYF. CDR3 DNA sequence: TGTGCCAGCAGTTACCCCGGGACAGGGGTCTACGAGCAGTACTTC.

This chain uses TRBV5-1 with TRBJ2-7, with 8 nucleotides matching TRBD1. Trimming cost V 4 bases and J 6 bases; bases outside gene matches: 9. In germline, CDR1 is SGHRS, CDR2 YFSETQ. This CDR3 region has 14 residues. In DNA form, the CDR3 reads TGCGCCAGCAGCATTGGGACAGGCCTCCCCGAGCAGTACTTC. This encodes CASSIGTGLPEQYF.

This clonotype was counted between two and nine times. The chain couples TRBV7-2 to TRBJ2-3, with D perhaps TRBD2 (6 bases). CDR1 is SGHTA, CDR2 FQGNSA, per germline. The CDR3 totals 14 residues. V dropped 5 bases and J dropped 1 base, with 10 bases sitting between them. CDR3 bases: TGTGCCAGCAGCAAGGACTATGGCACAGATACGCAGTATTTT. This codes for CASSKDYGTDTQYF.

The chain uses TRBV20-1 and TRBJ1-2; D possibly corresponds to TRBD1 (6 bases). The CDR3 is made up of 17 amino acids. CDR1 is DFQATT and CDR2 is SNEGSKA in the germline V gene (reference sequence). Trimming cost V 3 bases and J 4 bases, with 24 bases left between them. CDR3: CSASARGIQFSSYGYTF. CDR3 bases: TGCAGTGCTAGTGCCAGGGGAATCCAATTCTCTAGCTATGGCTACACCTTC.

This clonotype has only a few counts. The V gene is TRBV20-1, the J gene TRBJ2-2, with a possible D match to TRBD1 (5 bases). The CDR3 sequence is 15 residues long. Trimming pared 1 base from V and 3 bases from J, leaving 12 bases between. Per the germline V gene, CDR1 is DFQATT and CDR2 is SNEGSKA (reference sequence). CDR3 in DNA: TGCAGTGCTAGAGTGGCAGGGCTAGACACCGGGGAGCTGTTTTTT. Amino acids: CSARVAGLDTGELFF.

The rearrangement links TRBV6-6 to TRBJ2-3, with D unresolved. Germline V gene data show CDR1 as MNHNY and CDR2 as SVGAGI (reference sequence). The CDR3 covers 15 residues. Between the trimmed V and J ends, which lost 4 bases and 0 bases, there was a span of 11 bases. The CDR3 region is CASSSPGYSTDTQYF. The CDR3 nucleotides are TGTGCCAGCAGTTCCCCCGGGTATAGCACAGATACGCAGTATTTT.

Only a few counts were recorded for this clonotype. The chain carries TRBV20-1 and TRBJ2-4; D could derive from TRBD1 or TRBD2 (6 bases each). Trimming shortened V by 3 bases and J by 6 bases, and 15 bases separated the two germline ends. Germline CDR1 and CDR2: DFQATT and SNEGSKA (reference sequence). The CDR3 totals 14 residues. CDR3 protein: CSASRGQLINIQYF. CDR3 DNA: TGCAGTGCTAGTCGGGGGCAGCTTATAAACATTCAGTACTTC.